This passage covers 18 T cell receptor beta chains from one sample sequenced in a study of T cell repertoires in cytomegalovirus infection. These receptors have no known antigen. TCRdb reprocessed the reads via MiXCR and lists one record per CDR3 protein. The data show 700,000 to 950,000 distinct CDR3 sequences, with 30% to 35% seen just once and around an eighth held by the top ten. Sequences were derived from cultured CD8+ T cells from PBMCs, sampled from culture after CMV antigen stimulation. The receptors were sampled from a human donor in good health (CMV status not recorded). Some clones in this sample may be carry-over from other donors' samples.

The CDR3 coding sequence is TGTGCCAGCAGCTTAATCGCCAAGGGGGGACCTAACACTGAAGCTTTCTTT. Protein: CASSLIAKGGPNTEAFF. This chain connects TRBV7-6 to TRBJ1-1; D might be TRBD1 (6 bases). The CDR3 length is 17 residues. V was trimmed by 2 bases and J by 2 bases, leaving 18 bases between them. In germline, CDR1 is SGHVS, CDR2 FNYEAQ. Variable domain in full (rest from reference TRBV7-6 and TRBJ1-1): GAGVSQSPRYKVTKRGQDVALRCDPISGHVSLYWYRQALGQGPEFLTYFNYEAQQDKSGLPNDRFSAERPEGSISTLTIQRTEQRDSAMYRCASSLIAKGGPNTEAFFGQGTRLTVV.

The V gene is TRBV2, the J gene TRBJ1-1, with 8 nucleotides matching TRBD1. V was pared by 4 bases and J by 0 bases, with 7 bases of the junction left unmatched. The germline CDR1 and CDR2 sequences are SNHLY and FYNNEI. The CDR3 runs to 16 residues. The CDR3 spells CASSGTGSHMNTEAFF. The CDR3 nucleotides are TGTGCCAGCAGTGGGACAGGGTCCCATATGAACACTGAAGCTTTCTTT.

The chain joins TRBV12-3 or TRBV12-4 to TRBJ2-7; possibly TRBD1 or TRBD2 for D (6 bases each). V lost 7 bases, J lost 6 bases, and 19 bases lay in between. CDR3 length: 14 amino acids. The CDR3 is CASTPGGGLGEQYF. Here the CDR3 DNA reads TGTGCCAGCACCCCCGGAGGGGGACTGGGCGAGCAGTACTTC.

The table lists this clonotype with a few counts. This rearrangement joins TRBV12-3 or TRBV12-4 to TRBJ2-4, with TRBD1 as a possible D gene (6 bases). The CDR3 is 13 residues long. V lost 6 bases, J lost 8 bases, and 14 bases lay in between. The CDR3 bases are TGTGCCAGCAGCCCCGGGACACCCGACATTCAGTACTTC. It translates to CASSPGTPDIQYF.

The chain joins TRBV19 to TRBJ1-1, with 9 nucleotides matching TRBD1. V lost 3 bases to trimming and J lost 4 bases; unmatched junction nucleotides: 3. CDR1 and CDR2 (germline): LNHDA, SQIVND (reference sequence). The CDR3 has 14 residues. This CDR3 reads CASSIDRGGTEAFF. The CDR3 DNA reads as TGTGCCAGTAGTATCGACAGGGGGGGCACTGAAGCTTTCTTT.

As regards this clonotype: Sequence at one end of the junction differs from germline and may be a read error. This rearrangement joins TRBV4-1 to TRBJ2-3, with D perhaps matching TRBD2 (6 bases). The CDR3 has 16 amino acids. Germline values: CDR1 MGHRA, CDR2 YSYEKL. CDR3 loop: CTSSPLGRGRTDTQYF. The CDR3 DNA reads TGCACCAGCAGCCCCCTTGGGCGGGGCCGCACAGATACGCAGTATTTT.

This chain connects TRBV9 to TRBJ2-5; D gene uncertain. CDR3 size: 13 residues. CDR1 is SGDLS, CDR2 YYNGEE, per germline. V lost 0 bases to trimming and J lost 4 bases, with 7 bases between them. In DNA form, the CDR3 reads TGTGCCAGCAGCGTAGCCGGAAGAGAGACCCAGTACTTC. It specifies CASSVAGRETQYF.

This chain links TRBV6-2 or TRBV6-3 with TRBJ1-1; a possible D gene is TRBD1 (6 bases). V was pared by 10 bases and J by 5 bases, with 14 bases between. This CDR3 comprises 12 residues. Germline V gene lookup returns CDR1 MNHEY and CDR2 SVGEGT. CDR3 protein: CAISRGGTEAFF. The DNA for the CDR3 is TGTGCCATCTCCAGGGGTGGAACTGAAGCTTTCTTT.

The chain carries TRBV7-9 and TRBJ2-5; unclear D gene. This CDR3 region has 16 residues. V gave up 3 bases and J gave up 1 base, with 15 bases separating them. Per germline, CDR1 SEHNR and CDR2 FQNEAQ (reference sequence). CDR3 residues: CASSFPQTVTQETQYF. The CDR3 DNA reads TGTGCCAGCAGCTTCCCTCAAACAGTTACCCAAGAGACCCAGTACTTC.

The chain recombines TRBV9 with TRBJ2-1; D unresolved. V lost 0 bases, J lost 7 bases, and 11 bases lay in between. The CDR3 extends over 14 amino acids. CDR1 is SGDLS, CDR2 YYNGEE, per germline. The CDR3 loop reads CASSVEVTWNEQFF. The CDR3 nucleotides read TGTGCCAGCAGCGTAGAAGTAACGTGGAATGAGCAGTTCTTC.

This clonotype appeared a few times. J is TRBJ2-1 and V is TRBV9, with 7 bases that match TRBD2. Trimming cost V 0 bases and J 0 bases; bases outside gene matches: 6. Germline V CDR1 and CDR2: SGDLS, YYNGEE. The CDR3 extends over 17 amino acids. CDR3 amino acids: CASSVDSGGGSYNEQFF. DNA of the CDR3: TGTGCCAGCAGCGTAGACTCCGGCGGGGGCTCCTACAATGAGCAGTTCTTC. Combining the CDR3 with reference TRBV9 and TRBJ2-1 gives the whole variable domain DSGVTQTPKHLITATGQRVTLRCSPRSGDLSVYWYQQSLDQGLQFLIQYYNGEERAKGNILERFSAQQFPDLHSELNLSSLELGDSALYFCASSVDSGGGSYNEQFFGPGTRLTVL.

The table lists this clonotype with a few counts. This rearrangement joins TRBV27 to TRBJ1-1; D perhaps matches TRBD1 (6 bases). CDR3 length: 14 residues. V was clipped by 6 bases and J by 3 bases, with 14 bases between them. Germline V gene lookup returns CDR1 MNHEY and CDR2 SMNVEV (reference sequence). The DNA of the CDR3 is TGTGCCAGCAGCGCATTGGGGGGCTACACTGAAGCTTTCTTT. Translating gives CASSALGGYTEAFF.

This clonotype was observed at least ten times. The chain employs TRBV7-2 and TRBJ1-4, with D maybe TRBD1 (5 bases). This CDR3 has 18 amino acids. CDR1 and CDR2 (germline): SGHTA, FQGNSA. Trimming removed 2 bases at V and 4 bases at J, with 20 bases between. The CDR3 here is CASSLSWISEGFNEKLFF. CDR3 coding DNA: TGTGCCAGCAGCTTATCTTGGATCTCGGAGGGGTTTAATGAAAAACTGTTTTTT.

This clonotype turned up a few times. The chain carries TRBV6-1 and TRBJ1-2; 8 nucleotides match TRBD1. CDR1 and CDR2 from the germline V gene are MNHNS and SASEGT. The CDR3 spans 12 residues. Trimming took 8 bases from V and 1 from J; bases not matched to a gene: 0. The CDR3 loop is CASDRGNYGYTF. The CDR3, as DNA: TGTGCCAGCGACAGGGGTAACTATGGCTACACCTTC.

The chain couples TRBV12-3 or TRBV12-4 to TRBJ1-6; no clear D. The germline V and J ends were trimmed by 5 bases and 13 bases, with 12 bases remaining between them. The CDR3 runs to 12 residues. This CDR3 reads CASSTPTDPLHF. CDR3 sequence (DNA): TGTGCCAGCAGTACCCCCACGGACCCCCTCCACTTT.

J is TRBJ2-2 and V is TRBV24-1; perhaps D is TRBD1 or TRBD2 (5 bases each). V gave up 6 bases and J gave up 6 bases, with 7 bases separating them. The CDR3 is 12 residues long. Per germline, CDR1 KGHDR and CDR2 SFDVKD. In DNA form, the CDR3 reads TGTGCCACCAGTTGGGGGTCCGGGGAGCTGTTTTTT. This encodes CATSWGSGELFF.

The chain has TRBV6-6 and TRBJ2-3; no definite D call. Trimming stripped 2 bases from V and 7 bases from J, with 4 bases between. The CDR3 extends over 11 amino acids. CDR1 MNHNY and CDR2 SVGAGI come from the germline V gene (reference sequence). CDR3: CASSYTYTQYF. CDR3 DNA: TGTGCCAGCAGTTACACTTATACGCAGTATTTT.

Remarks on this clonotype: This could be a read error, since a much larger clone is one nucleotide away. The rearrangement uses TRBV7-2 and TRBJ2-3; D not certain. V lost 4 bases to trimming and J lost 4 bases, with 6 bases between them. The CDR3 sequence is 12 residues long. Germline V gene sequence: CDR1 SGHTA, CDR2 FQGNSA. The CDR3, as DNA: TGTGCCAGCAGCTCGCACGCAGATACGCAGTATTTT. This sequence encodes CASSSHADTQYF.